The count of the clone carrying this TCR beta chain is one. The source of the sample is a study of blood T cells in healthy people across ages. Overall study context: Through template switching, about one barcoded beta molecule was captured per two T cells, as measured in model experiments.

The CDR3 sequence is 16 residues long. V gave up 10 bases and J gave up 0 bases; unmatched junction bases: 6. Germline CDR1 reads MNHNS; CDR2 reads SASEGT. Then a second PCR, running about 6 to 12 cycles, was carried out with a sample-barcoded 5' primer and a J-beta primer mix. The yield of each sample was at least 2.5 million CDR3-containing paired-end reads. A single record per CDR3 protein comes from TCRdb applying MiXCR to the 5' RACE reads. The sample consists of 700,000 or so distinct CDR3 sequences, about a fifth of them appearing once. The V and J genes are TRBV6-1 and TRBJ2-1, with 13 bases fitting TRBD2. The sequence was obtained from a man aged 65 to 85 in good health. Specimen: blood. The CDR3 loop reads CATGLAGSSSYNEQFF. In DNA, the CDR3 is TGTGCCACGGGACTAGCGGGGTCCAGCTCCTACAATGAGCAGTTCTTC.